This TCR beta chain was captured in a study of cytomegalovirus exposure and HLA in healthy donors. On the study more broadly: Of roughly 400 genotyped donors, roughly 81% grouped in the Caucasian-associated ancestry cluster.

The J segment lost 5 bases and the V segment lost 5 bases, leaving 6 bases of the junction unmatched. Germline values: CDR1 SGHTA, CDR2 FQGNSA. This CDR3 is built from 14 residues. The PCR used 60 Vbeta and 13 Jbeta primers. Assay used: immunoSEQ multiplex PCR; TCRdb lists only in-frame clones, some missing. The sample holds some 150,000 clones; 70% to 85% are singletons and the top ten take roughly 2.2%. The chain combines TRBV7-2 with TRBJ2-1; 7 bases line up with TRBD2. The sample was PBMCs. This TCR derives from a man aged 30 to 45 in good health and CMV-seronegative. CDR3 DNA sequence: TGTGCCAGCAGCGAGGCAGCGGGGAACAATGAGCAGTTCTTC. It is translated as CASSEAAGNNEQFF.